The 26 T cell receptor beta chains listed next were all sequenced from one sample in a study of identical twins. Each CDR3 protein gets one entry after TCRdb re-called the 5' RACE reads with MiXCR. The table has more than 600,000 distinct CDR3 sequences, around a sixth seen once; the top ten hold about an eighth. This sample also appeared in a second study, on T cells expressing NK-cell markers.

The source material was PBMCs. The receptors here all came from a woman aged 18-29 years in good health.

The chain joins TRBV3-1 to TRBJ2-7; D may be TRBD2 (6 bases). The CDR3 has 15 amino acids. V was clipped by 7 bases and J by 4 bases, with 20 bases between them. Germline loops: CDR1 LGHDT, CDR2 YNNKEL (reference sequence). The CDR3 loop reads CASTSKGLALYEQYF. The CDR3 DNA reads as TGTGCCAGCACCTCGAAGGGCCTAGCGTTATACGAGCAGTACTTC.

Only a few counts were recorded for this clonotype. J is TRBJ1-5 and V is TRBV7-2, with 9 nucleotides matching TRBD1. The CDR3 covers 16 residues. V trimming: 5 bases; J trimming: 6 bases; junction bases outside the gene matches: 11. Looked up from germline, CDR1 is SGHTA and CDR2 is FQGNSA. In DNA, the CDR3 is TGTGCCAGCAGCCGTTCCGGGACAGGGCTGTTTCAGCCCCAGCATTTT. This gives the protein CASSRSGTGLFQPQHF.

This clonotype was counted between two and nine times. This chain joins TRBV6-1 and TRBJ2-7, with 7 bases lining up with TRBD2. The V segment lost 8 bases and the J segment 0 bases; nucleotides outside the gene matches: 7. Germline loops: CDR1 MNHNS, CDR2 SASEGT. The CDR3 spans 14 residues. The CDR3 bases are TGTGCCAGCGGCAACGGGGGGACCTCCTACGAGCAGTACTTC. Its translation is CASGNGGTSYEQYF.

This clonotype was recorded a few times. The chain is built from TRBV6-2 or TRBV6-3 and TRBJ1-3; D unclear. V dropped 5 bases and J dropped 3 bases, with 11 bases sitting between them. The CDR3 extends over 14 amino acids. CDR1 and CDR2 (germline): MNHEY, SVGEGT. CDR3 sequence: CASSLAALGNTIYF. The CDR3 DNA is TGTGCCAGCAGTCTCGCCGCTCTTGGAAACACCATATATTTT.

The chain has TRBV10-3 and TRBJ1-1; no clear D. Trimming stripped 9 bases from V and 6 bases from J, with 20 bases between. This CDR3 contains 14 residues. CDR1 is ENHRY, CDR2 SYGVKD, per germline. This chain's CDR3 is CAIREQPDKPEAFF. The CDR3 DNA sequence: TGTGCCATAAGAGAGCAGCCCGACAAACCTGAAGCTTTCTTT.

The CDR3 coding sequence is TGCGCCAGCAGCTACAACCTTCTAGCGTTTTCAGTAAATGAGCAGTTCTTC. Translation: CASSYNLLAFSVNEQFF. V gene TRBV5-1 combines with J gene TRBJ2-1; possible D gene TRBD2, 6 bases. Germline values: CDR1 SGHRS, CDR2 YFSETQ. The length of the CDR3 is 17 residues. V was clipped by 3 bases and J by 7 bases, with 23 bases between them.

This clonotype was counted only a few times. This rearrangement joins TRBV7-3 to TRBJ2-7; D may be TRBD1 (5 bases). Trimming took off 5 bases at V and 5 bases at J, with 16 bases between the two ends. CDR1 SGHTA and CDR2 FQGTGA come from the germline V gene. This CDR3 has 14 residues. CDR3 in DNA: TGTGCCAGCAGCCTAGGGGCAGGGAAACACGAGCAGTACTTC. This codes for CASSLGAGKHEQYF.

This chain connects TRBV20-1 to TRBJ1-1; D is perhaps TRBD1 (5 bases). This CDR3 has 11 residues. The ends were cut back, 6 bases at V and 5 bases at J, with 10 bases in the middle. CDR1 and CDR2 (germline): DFQATT, SNEGSKA (reference sequence). In DNA, the CDR3 is TGCAGTGCCCCGGGGCGAACTGAAGCTTTCTTT. Protein product: CSAPGRTEAFF.

This clonotype was seen once. This chain links TRBV10-2 with TRBJ1-4; no definite D call. The CDR3 spans 14 residues. V lost 3 bases and J 8 bases, leaving 13 bases between the germline ends. Germline CDR1 reads WSHSY; CDR2 reads SAAADI. The CDR3 DNA sequence: TGCGCCAGCAGTGAAGTGAGTGGAACGGAAAAACTGTTTTTT. The encoded protein is CASSEVSGTEKLFF.

The count of this clonotype is one. The chain has TRBV19 and TRBJ1-2; 7 bases line up with TRBD1. Germline assignment: CDR1 LNHDA and CDR2 SQIVND (reference sequence). The CDR3 has 16 residues. Germline trimming cut 2 bases from V and 2 bases from J; bases unmatched to any gene: 8. CDR3 in amino acids: CASSIPSGTVNYGYTF. The CDR3 region has the DNA TGTGCCAGTAGTATACCATCCGGGACAGTGAACTATGGCTACACCTTC.

The V gene is TRBV2, the J gene TRBJ2-7; D not resolved. The germline V gene has CDR1 SNHLY and CDR2 FYNNEI. The CDR3 is 14 residues long. Trimming stripped 8 bases from V and 2 bases from J, with 16 bases between. The CDR3 region has the DNA TGTGCCAGCCGTAAGGAGAGTACCACCTACGAGCAGTACTTC. It specifies CASRKESTTYEQYF. Looking up the rest from reference TRBV2 and TRBJ2-7 gives the full variable domain: EPEVTQTPSHQVTQMGQEVILRCVPISNHLYFYWYRQILGQKVEFLVSFYNNEISEKSEIFDDQFSVERPDGSNFTLKIRSTKLEDSAMYFCASRKESTTYEQYFGPGTRLTVT.

The rearrangement joins TRBV7-3 to TRBJ2-4; the match to TRBD1 covers 9 bases. This CDR3 has 14 amino acids. Germline V lookup: CDR1 SGHTA, CDR2 FQGTGA. The junction had 5 bases not matched to a gene; V was cut back by 4 bases and J by 7 bases. The CDR3 is CASSSGGTGNIQYF. CDR3 in DNA: TGTGCCAGCAGCTCCGGCGGGACAGGGAACATTCAGTACTTC.

V and J are TRBV20-1 and TRBJ1-6; D not resolved. Germline V gene sequence: CDR1 DFQATT, CDR2 SNEGSKA (reference sequence). Trimming removed 1 base from V and 2 bases from J, with 12 bases in between. CDR3 length: 16 amino acids. The CDR3 DNA is TGCAGTGCTAGAGGGGCAGGTCTGACCTATAATTCACCCCTCCACTTT. Translated: CSARGAGLTYNSPLHF.

This rearrangement joins TRBV2 to TRBJ2-7, with D unclear. In germline, CDR1 is SNHLY, CDR2 FYNNEI. V lost 4 bases, J lost 4 bases, and 14 bases lay in between. The CDR3 is 14 amino acids. CDR3 protein: CASSVGATTYEQYF. CDR3 DNA: TGTGCCAGCAGTGTAGGAGCGACAACTTACGAGCAGTACTTC.

V gene TRBV20-1 combines with J gene TRBJ2-7, with D unresolved. V gave up 1 base and J gave up 0 bases, with 10 bases separating them. The CDR3 covers 14 residues. Germline CDR1 reads DFQATT; CDR2 reads SNEGSKA (reference sequence). In nucleotides, the CDR3 is TGCAGTGCTAGAGGAGTCTCTAGCTCCTACGAGCAGTACTTC. Translated, it gives CSARGVSSSYEQYF.

This chain joins TRBV30 and TRBJ1-6; D not resolved. This CDR3 is built from 15 residues. Germline assignment: CDR1 GTSNPN and CDR2 SVGIG (reference sequence). V lost 4 bases and J 0 bases, leaving 10 bases between the germline ends. The CDR3 protein is CAWKGKSSYNSPLHF. Written as DNA, the CDR3 is TGTGCCTGGAAGGGCAAGAGCTCCTATAATTCACCCCTCCACTTT.

This clonotype has more than one count but fewer than ten. The V and J genes are TRBV20-1 and TRBJ1-5; the D is unclear. CDR3 length: 12 residues. Germline V gene sequence: CDR1 DFQATT, CDR2 SNEGSKA (reference sequence). Trimming removed 3 bases at V and 1 base at J, with 4 bases between. For the CDR3, the DNA is TGCAGTGCTAGTATCAGCAATCAGCCCCAGCATTTT. This encodes CSASISNQPQHF.

The V and J genes are TRBV20-1 and TRBJ2-3, with unresolved D. The germline V gene encodes CDR1 DFQATT and CDR2 SNEGSKA (reference sequence). V was shortened by 6 bases and J by 6 bases, with 16 bases between the two germline ends. CDR3 length: 13 amino acids. The CDR3 DNA is TGCAGTGCCCCCCTAAGGCCGCTCGATACGCAGTATTTT. As protein: CSAPLRPLDTQYF.

The V gene is TRBV5-1, the J gene TRBJ2-2, with 7 bases identical to TRBD2. Germline V gene lookup returns CDR1 SGHRS and CDR2 YFSETQ. CDR3 length: 16 residues. J gave up 7 bases and V 4 bases, and 13 bases lay outside the gene matches. CDR3 amino acids: CASSPEGTINYGELFF. CDR3 DNA sequence: TGCGCCAGCAGCCCAGAGGGGACTATCAACTACGGGGAGCTGTTTTTT.

In this sample, this clonotype turned up a few times. The chain has TRBV6-5 and TRBJ2-7; TRBD1 is a possible D gene (5 bases). The CDR3 runs 14 residues. V was clipped by 3 bases and J by 2 bases, with 11 bases between them. The V gene's germline CDR1 is MNHEY and CDR2 SVGAGI. The CDR3 bases are TGTGCCAGCAGTTATGACAGACTTACCTACGAGCAGTACTTC. Translation gives CASSYDRLTYEQYF.

The table lists this clonotype with a few counts. This chain links TRBV2 with TRBJ2-2, with TRBD2 matching 9 bases. The CDR3 is 17 residues long. Germline V gene data show CDR1 as SNHLY and CDR2 as FYNNEI. Losses at the gene ends were 1 base for V and 3 bases for J; bases not matched to a gene: 6. CDR3 DNA sequence: TGTGCCAGCAGTGAAGTTGGCCTAGCGGGGTACACCGGGGAGCTGTTTTTT. Residues: CASSEVGLAGYTGELFF.

A few counts support this clonotype. V is TRBV6-2 or TRBV6-3 and J is TRBJ1-2, with a tentative D call TRBD1 (6 bases). The V gene's germline CDR1 is MNHEY and CDR2 SVGEGT. Trimming stripped 6 bases from V and 2 bases from J, with 28 bases between. CDR3 length equals 19 residues. This CDR3 is CASRRLNPSRTDHNYGYTF. The DNA for the CDR3 is TGTGCCAGCAGGCGACTTAACCCGTCTCGGACAGACCACAACTATGGCTACACCTTC.

The chain combines TRBV6-1 with TRBJ2-7; 12 bases are shared with TRBD1. CDR1 is MNHNS and CDR2 is SASEGT in the germline V gene. Trimming at V came to 5 bases and at J to 3 bases, leaving 17 bases not matched to a gene. CDR3 size: 19 residues. The CDR3 DNA sequence: TGTGCCAGCAGTCCTACCTGGGGGACAGGGGGCGAGAGGAGCTACGAGCAGTACTTC. Its protein product is CASSPTWGTGGERSYEQYF.

This clonotype has more than one count but fewer than ten. The chain is built from TRBV9 and TRBJ2-3; the D is unclear. The CDR3 sequence is 13 residues long. CDR1 and CDR2 from the germline V gene are SGDLS and YYNGEE. Deletions cut 0 bases from V and 4 bases from J, with 6 bases between. CDR3 sequence: CASSVAGPDTQYF. CDR3 bases: TGTGCCAGCAGCGTAGCAGGACCAGATACGCAGTATTTT.

The chain couples TRBV7-6 to TRBJ2-2; no clear D. CDR1 and CDR2 (germline): SGHVS, FNYEAQ. The CDR3 consists of 14 residues. The ends were cut back, 5 bases at V and 3 bases at J, with 10 bases in the middle. The CDR3 nucleotides are TGTGCCAGCAGCCGCGTGGGGTACACCGGGGAGCTGTTTTTT. It codes for CASSRVGYTGELFF.

This clonotype was found a few times. This sequence joins TRBV20-1 and TRBJ1-1, with D possibly TRBD1 on 5 matching bases. The germline CDR1 and CDR2 sequences are DFQATT and SNEGSKA (reference sequence). The CDR3 runs 11 residues. The CDR3 is CGPLRVGEAFF. The CDR3 region has the DNA TGCGGTCCCCTCAGGGTTGGTGAAGCTTTCTTT.